This T cell receptor beta chain was recovered during a study of control samples from healthy donors and cancer patients. Produced via immunoSEQ multiplex PCR; TCRdb's table is partial and in-frame only. The sample shows 150,000 to 200,000 clones, around 92% of them seen only once. Sequencing was carried out using blood. The TCR was taken from a woman younger than 45 in good health.

The CDR3 protein is CASSPRTGGHTGELFF. The CDR3 DNA reads as TGTGCCAGCAGCCCCCGGACAGGGGGCCACACCGGGGAGCTGTTTTTT. V usage is TRBV7-2 and J usage is TRBJ2-2; TRBD1 aligns across 11 bases. The CDR3 extends over 16 amino acids. V lost 5 bases to trimming and J lost 3 bases; unmatched junction nucleotides: 5. Germline V lookup: CDR1 SGHTA, CDR2 FQGNSA. The full variable domain, its missing parts supplied by reference TRBV7-2 and TRBJ2-2, is GAGVSQSPSNKVTEKGKDVELRCDPISGHTALYWYRQSLGQGLEFLIYFQGNSAPDKSGLPSDRFSAERTGGSVSTLTIQRTQQEDSAVYLCASSPRTGGHTGELFFGEGSRLTVL.